This T cell receptor (beta chain) was sequenced during a study of radiation and T cells in renal cell carcinoma. The assay was immunoSEQ multiplex PCR, and TCRdb's table has in-frame clones only and misses some. The sample carries roughly 60,000 clones, around 78% recorded once. The trim removed 5 bases at V and 2 bases at J, leaving 7 bases unmatched. This CDR3 has 17 residues. Germline V gene data show CDR1 as KGHSH and CDR2 as LQKENI. Sample time point: blood 2 weeks post-SBRT. As for treatment: 15 Gy SBRT to primary tumor, nephrectomy 4 weeks later. This sample comprised blood, obtained from a patient whose treatment included radiotherapy and nephrectomy. The genes are TRBV18 and TRBJ2-5; 14 bases fit TRBD2. This receptor was taken from a man between 60 and 75 years old with renal cell carcinoma. CDR3: CASSSGLAGVGQETQYF. The CDR3, as DNA: TGTGCCAGCTCATCGGGACTAGCGGGAGTCGGGCAAGAGACCCAGTACTTC. The full variable domain, rest sourced from reference TRBV18 and TRBJ2-5, is NAGVMQNPRHLVRRRGQEARLRCSPMKGHSHVYWYRQLPEEGLKFMVYLQKENIIDESGMPKERFSAEFPKEGPSILRIQQVVRGDSAAYFCASSSGLAGVGQETQYFGPGTRLLVL.